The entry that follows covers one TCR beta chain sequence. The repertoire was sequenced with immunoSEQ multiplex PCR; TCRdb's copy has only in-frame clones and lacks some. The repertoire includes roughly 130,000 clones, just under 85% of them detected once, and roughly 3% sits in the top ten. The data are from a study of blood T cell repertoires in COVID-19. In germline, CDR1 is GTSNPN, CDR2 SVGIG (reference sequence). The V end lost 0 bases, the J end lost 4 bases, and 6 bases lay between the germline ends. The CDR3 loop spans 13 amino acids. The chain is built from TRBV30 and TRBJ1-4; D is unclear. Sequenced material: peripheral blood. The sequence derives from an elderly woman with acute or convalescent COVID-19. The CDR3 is CAWSVEFNEKLFF. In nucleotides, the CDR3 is TGTGCCTGGAGTGTAGAGTTTAATGAAAAACTGTTTTTT.